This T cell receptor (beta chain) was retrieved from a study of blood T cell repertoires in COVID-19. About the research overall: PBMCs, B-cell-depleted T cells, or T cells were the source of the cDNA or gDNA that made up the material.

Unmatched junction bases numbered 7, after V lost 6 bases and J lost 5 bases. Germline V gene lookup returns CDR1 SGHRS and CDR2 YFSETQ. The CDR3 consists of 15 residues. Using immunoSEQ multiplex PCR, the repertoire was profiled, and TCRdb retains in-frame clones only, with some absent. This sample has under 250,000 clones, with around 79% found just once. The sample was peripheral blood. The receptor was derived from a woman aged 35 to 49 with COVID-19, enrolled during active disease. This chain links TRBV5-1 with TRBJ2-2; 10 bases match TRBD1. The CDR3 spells CASTIGTGDTGELFF. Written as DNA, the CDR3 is TGCGCCAGCACCATTGGGACAGGGGATACCGGGGAGCTGTTTTTT.